This TCR beta chain is drawn from a study of T cell repertoires in cytomegalovirus infection. Study background: Recently described HLA-C-restricted plus well-studied HLA-B-restricted CMV epitopes were used. Indications came from public TCR beta signatures; they pointed to CMV infection and to a matching HLA type. Broader study findings: People with CMV and the relevant HLA were identified by cumulative public TCR beta family frequency. HLA-C-restricted TCR beta clonotypes specific for CMV led the ex vivo response.

MiXCR was run by TCRdb on the reads, yielding one entry per CDR3 protein. This sample carries fewer than 1,000,000 distinct CDR3 sequences, roughly 30% of them seen once, and the ten largest clones take around 15%. The ends were cut back, 0 bases at V and 7 bases at J, with 7 bases in the middle. CDR3 size: 12 residues. Germline V gives CDR1 MNHNY, CDR2 SVGAGI (reference sequence). A note on this clonotype: Its specificity is unknown.

The sample consisted of cultured CD8+ T cells from PBMCs, taken from culture after CMV antigen stimulation. The rearrangement uses TRBV6-6 and TRBJ2-7; no definite D call. This receptor was obtained from a human donor in good health (CMV status not recorded). Some clones in this sample may be carry-over from other donors' samples. CDR3 sequence (DNA): TGTGCCAGCAGTTACTCGCTGCGGGAGCAGTACGTC. Protein: CASSYSLREQYV.